This T cell receptor beta chain was sequenced during a study of blood T cells in healthy people across ages. Regarding the study as a whole: Unknown donor CMV status possibly confounded expanded clonotype changes. TCR beta diversity was tightly associated with the proportion of naive T cells.

On this clonotype itself: Its cognate antigen is unknown.

This CDR3 region has 15 residues. J gave up 6 bases and V 6 bases, and 10 bases lay outside the gene matches. A sample-barcoded 5' primer and a J-beta primer mix were used in a second PCR of roughly 7 to 11 cycles. The template-switch adaptor, which had 12 random nucleotides, put a tag on each cDNA molecule. TCRdb analysed the 5' RACE reads with MiXCR anew, one entry per CDR3 protein. There are fewer than 900,000 distinct CDR3 sequences in the sample; roughly two fifths occur only once, and about 20% lies in the top ten. Those donating, healthy Caucasian individuals from Russia, were aged about 6 to 100.

The chain joins TRBV12-3 or TRBV12-4 to TRBJ1-4; 7 nucleotides match TRBD1. Sequenced sample: blood. This clonotype was obtained from a woman in her fifties or sixties in good health. CDR3 in amino acids: CASSRRTGVDEKLFF. The CDR3 region has the DNA TGTGCCAGCAGCCGTCGAACAGGGGTGGATGAAAAACTGTTTTTT.